This T cell receptor (beta chain) originates from a study of brain T cells in children with intractable seizures. Overall study results and limits: Viral specificity was inferred only from CDR3 similarity; HCMV serostatus was unknown. Pre- and post-surgery blood differed in depth, so pre-surgery absences may be undersampling.

Data came from immunoSEQ multiplex PCR; TCRdb stores just in-frame clones and leaves some out. Counted here are 80,000 or so clones, approximately 89% occurring once; the ten biggest clones make up roughly 24%. Comments on this clone: Its antigen is unidentified.

The sequenced cases were selected for having the highest brain T cell transcript signatures. Patients received at least one anti-epileptic drug before surgery. Trimming cost V 3 bases and J 7 bases, with 5 bases left between them. The germline gives CDR1 SGHNT, CDR2 YYREEE (reference sequence). The CDR3 loop spans 11 amino acids. This sequence joins TRBV5-4 and TRBJ2-1; D is unresolved. The TCR originated in a girl aged 2-9 years with Rasmussen encephalitis and intractable seizures. The sequencing here drew on peripheral blood, taken at surgery. The CDR3 bases are TGTGCCAGCAGCTCGACGAATGAGCAGTTCTTC. Amino acids: CASSSTNEQFF.